This record concerns one TCR beta chain sequence. The antigen is unknown. The tumor samples were collected prior to definitive surgery or chemotherapy. These data belong to a study of high-grade serous ovarian cancer treatment subgroups. Whole-study findings and limits: Only CDR3 was analyzed; CDR1 and CDR2 were not.

The CDR3 has 16 amino acids. The germline V gene encodes CDR1 SGHAT and CDR2 FQNNGV. Trimming removed 2 bases from V and 3 bases from J, with 17 bases in between. Measured with immunoSEQ multiplex PCR; TCRdb has only the in-frame clones, and not every one. The data contain approximately 40,000 clones, about four fifths of them singletons. This clonotype was sampled from a human donor with high-grade serous ovarian cancer. The chain employs TRBV11-2 and TRBJ2-7; D could derive from TRBD1 or TRBD2 (5 bases each). Sequencing input: tumor tissue. The CDR3: CASSLKGISRGYEQYF. Here the CDR3 DNA reads TGTGCCAGCAGCTTAAAGGGGATCTCCCGGGGCTACGAGCAGTACTTC.